This is a list of T cell receptor beta chains from one sample in a study of glioma-infiltrating T cells after dendritic cell vaccination. The table came from immunoSEQ multiplex PCR; TCRdb's copy has only in-frame clones and leaves some out. The sample comprises more than 100,000 clones, roughly 79% of which are singletons, and approximately 12% rests with the top ten. Sequencing was performed on blood, taken before dendritic cell vaccination. The origin of the receptors is a human donor with glioblastoma. Each CDR3 is given with its conserved first and last residue. Each record gives: D gene, V gene, J gene, clone size, CDR3 protein, CDR3 DNA. The D gene is left open where the match is weak. Size is stated for part of the rows, as once, few or many counts, or as a class when the clone is expanded.

-	TRBV5-4	TRBJ1-2	few	CASSLEGGRLNYGYTF	TGTGCCAGCAGCTTGGAGGGAGGGAGGTTGAACTATGGCTACACCTTC
-	TRBV7-2	TRBJ2-7	once	CASSLMARAGLYEQYF	TGTGCCAGCAGCTTAATGGCTCGTGCAGGGCTCTACGAGCAGTACTTC
TRBD1	TRBV5-1	TRBJ2-7	-	CASSPGQGGEQYF	TGCGCCAGCAGCCCGGGACAGGGCGGCGAGCAGTACTTC
-	TRBV6-5	TRBJ1-2	-	CASGQGGGYTF	TGTGCCAGCGGCCAGGGCGGAGGCTACACCTTC
-	TRBV19	TRBJ1-3	-	CASSIVRNTIYF	TGTGCCAGTAGTATAGTAAGAAACACCATATATTTT
TRBD1	TRBV6-4	TRBJ1-2	-	CASRADRANYGYTF	TGTGCCAGCAGAGCCGACAGGGCTAACTATGGCTACACCTTC
TRBD1	TRBV30	TRBJ2-3	-	CAWTTGTGYDTQYF	TGTGCCTGGACCACCGGGACAGGTTACGATACGCAGTATTTT
TRBD1	TRBV12-5	TRBJ2-7	-	CASGLVGTVDQYF	TGTGCTAGTGGTTTGGTAGGGACAGTGGACCAGTACTTC
-	TRBV11-2	TRBJ2-3	-	CASSLEAGHEATDTQYF	TGTGCCAGCAGCTTAGAAGCGGGACATGAAGCCACAGATACGCAGTATTTT
TRBD2	TRBV7-8	TRBJ2-1	-	CASSLRLGGGKGEQFF	TGTGCCAGCAGCTTAAGGCTTGGCGGGGGGAAAGGGGAGCAGTTCTTC
-	TRBV5-1	TRBJ2-7	-	CASSPGVADYEQYF	TGCGCCAGCAGCCCCGGGGTGGCAGACTACGAGCAGTACTTC
-	TRBV9	TRBJ1-2	-	CASSVYNYGYTF	TGTGCCAGCAGCGTCTATAACTATGGCTACACCTTC
TRBD1	TRBV18	TRBJ2-7	-	CASSPTGQDSYEQYF	TGTGCCAGCTCACCAACGGGACAGGATTCCTACGAGCAGTACTTC
TRBD1	TRBV7-2	TRBJ1-1	-	CASSYGTGRLNTEAFF	TGTGCCAGCAGCTACGGGACAGGTCGGCTGAACACTGAAGCTTTCTTT
-	TRBV18	TRBJ2-7	medium-sized	CASSPRGTRTYEQYF	TGTGCCAGCTCACCAAGAGGGACAAGGACCTACGAGCAGTACTTC
-	TRBV7-2	TRBJ2-5	few	CASSLVASATLQETQYF	TGTGCCAGCAGCTTAGTGGCTAGCGCCACACTACAAGAGACCCAGTACTTC
TRBD1	TRBV7-2	TRBJ1-4	-	CASSPQGGINEKLFF	TGTGCCAGCAGCCCCCAGGGGGGTATTAATGAAAAACTGTTTTTT
-	TRBV7-2	TRBJ1-5	-	CASSSTGFNQPQHF	TGTGCCAGCAGCTCAACAGGGTTTAATCAGCCCCAGCATTTT
-	TRBV9	TRBJ1-5	-	CASSVDGQDNQPQHF	TGTGCCAGCAGCGTAGATGGCCAGGACAATCAGCCCCAGCATTTT
-	TRBV6-1	TRBJ1-5	-	CASSEAGVSNQPQHF	TGTGCCAGCAGTGAGGCAGGGGTTAGCAATCAGCCCCAGCATTTT
TRBD1	TRBV6-5	TRBJ1-2	-	CASRQGGGGYTF	TGTGCCAGCAGACAAGGGGGCGGGGGCTACACCTTC
TRBD1	TRBV5-1	TRBJ1-2	-	CASSLVGTGDGYTF	TGCGCCAGCAGCTTGGTTGGGACAGGGGACGGCTACACCTTC
TRBD2	TRBV15	TRBJ2-7	-	CATSRSALVAGGNEQYF	TGTGCCACCAGCCGGTCTGCACTGGTAGCGGGGGGTAACGAGCAGTACTTC
-	TRBV4-2	TRBJ2-2	-	CASSQDIGSGELFF	TGTGCCAGCAGCCAAGATATCGGGTCCGGGGAGCTGTTTTTT
-	TRBV7-8	TRBJ2-6	-	CASSPLQGFIAAGANVLTF	TGTGCCAGCAGCCCACTACAGGGTTTTATTGCGGCTGGGGCCAACGTCCTGACTTTC
-	TRBV6-5	TRBJ2-7	-	CASISDRDEQYF	TGTGCCAGCATTTCCGACAGAGACGAGCAGTACTTC
-	TRBV6-1	TRBJ1-2	-	CASSSVKGSGGYTF	TGTGCCAGCTCATCCGTGAAGGGGTCCGGTGGCTACACCTTC
-	TRBV25-1	TRBJ2-5	-	CASTGQQETQYF	TGTGCCAGCACTGGACAGCAAGAGACCCAGTACTTC
-	TRBV5-1	TRBJ2-7	-	CASSFVRAYEQYF	TGTGCCAGCAGCTTCGTCAGGGCCTACGAGCAGTACTTC
TRBD2	TRBV19	TRBJ2-2	-	CASSSAGTRVGELFF	TGTGCCAGTAGCTCGGCGGGGACTAGGGTCGGGGAGCTGTTTTTT
TRBD1	TRBV7-9	TRBJ2-7	-	CASSSTGTYEQYF	TGTGCCAGCAGCTCGACAGGGACCTACGAGCAGTACTTC
TRBD1	TRBV19	TRBJ1-1	-	CASSICFRDRTQGTEAFF	TGTGCCAGTAGTATATGTTTTAGGGACAGGACCCAGGGGACTGAAGCTTTCTTT
-	TRBV2	TRBJ2-1	-	CASSRSSAGLDEQFF	TGTGCCAGCAGCCGAAGTTCGGCGGGGCTCGATGAGCAGTTCTTC
TRBD1	TRBV19	TRBJ1-1	-	CASSLPGTATEAFF	TGTGCCAGTAGTCTCCCCGGGACAGCCACTGAAGCTTTCTTT
TRBD2	TRBV7-2	TRBJ2-6	-	CASSPAVWEGGANVLTF	TGTGCCAGCAGCCCAGCGGTCTGGGAGGGTGGGGCCAACGTCCTGACTTTC
TRBD1	TRBV25-1	TRBJ2-2	-	CASSVTRGRDTGELFF	TGTGCCAGCAGTGTAACGAGGGGGCGGGACACCGGGGAGCTGTTTTTT
-	TRBV7-2	TRBJ1-1	-	CASSANGAGLNTEAFF	TGTGCCAGCAGCGCAAACGGAGCAGGGCTGAACACTGAAGCTTTCTTT
-	TRBV10-1	TRBJ2-3	few	CASSETGDRAPRGTDTQYF	TGCGCCAGCAGTGAGACGGGGGATAGAGCACCGCGCGGGACAGATACGCAGTATTTT
-	TRBV7-8	TRBJ1-1	-	CASSLVLGLNTEAFF	TGTGCCAGCAGCTTAGTTCTGGGGCTGAACACTGAAGCTTTCTTT
-	TRBV6-5	TRBJ1-2	once	CASSYSPSEGHYGYTF	TGTGCCAGCAGTTACTCCCCGTCGGAGGGGCACTATGGCTACACCTTC
-	TRBV6-6	TRBJ2-7	-	CASRVGAPYEQYF	TGTGCCAGCCGCGTGGGGGCGCCGTACGAGCAGTACTTC
TRBD1	TRBV19	TRBJ2-7	few	CASSETGTGQYEQYF	TGTGCCAGTAGTGAAACCGGGACAGGGCAGTACGAGCAGTACTTC
-	TRBV6-6	TRBJ1-1	-	CASSYSAQLNTEAFF	TGTGCCAGCAGTTACTCGGCACAGCTGAACACTGAAGCTTTCTTT
-	TRBV6-1	TRBJ1-2	-	CASLGGRISRGYTF	TGTGCCAGCCTGGGGGGGCGGATTTCTCGTGGCTACACCTTC
TRBD1	TRBV18	TRBJ1-6	-	CASSANRGENSPLHF	TGTGCCAGCTCGGCGAACAGGGGTGAGAATTCACCCCTCCACTTT
-	TRBV7-9	TRBJ1-4	-	CASSTYPAGDEKLFF	TGTGCCAGCAGCACTTATCCGGCAGGGGATGAAAAACTGTTTTTT